The rows below give T cell receptor beta chains drawn from one sample of a study of blood T cells in healthy people across ages. Via MiXCR, TCRdb re-called the 5' RACE reads, giving one row per CDR3 protein. Among more than 1,000,000 distinct CDR3 sequences listed, roughly a quarter were seen once. The data also belong to a second study, concerning T cells of mothers and their children.

The sample consisted of blood. Receptors originate from a girl aged 2-10 years in good health. Both conserved end residues are trimmed from each CDR3. Each record gives: CDR3 length, J gene, V gene, CDR3 protein.

14 TRBJ2-7 TRBV7-2 ASSTILAGVGYEQY
11 TRBJ2-5 TRBV10-3 AISTLGTETQY
13 TRBJ1-1 TRBV7-9 ASSPYRGRDTEAF
13 TRBJ2-4 TRBV6-6 ASSYGGPPKNIQY
14 TRBJ2-3 TRBV7-3 ASSLSVGGPVDTQY
11 TRBJ1-2 TRBV20-1 SANRAEEDGYT
15 TRBJ1-6 TRBV7-8 ASIRDRLLTPLSPLH
11 TRBJ1-2 TRBV20-1 SAYDGTAYGYT
14 TRBJ2-5 TRBV24-1 ATIGSLAGESETQY
13 TRBJ2-1 TRBV10-3 AISDGTGVHNEQF
11 TRBJ1-2 TRBV7-2 ASSSPDNYGYT
14 TRBJ2-7 TRBV7-9 ASSSGTSGIPYEQY
14 TRBJ2-5 TRBV4-2 ASCLEAGQGGETQY
12 TRBJ2-1 TRBV4-1 ASSHTDRANEQF
12 TRBJ2-2 TRBV24-1 ATSDPEDIGELF
15 TRBJ2-2 TRBV7-6 ASSLSPGQGAAGELF
14 TRBJ2-1 TRBV20-1 SARDREDFAYNEQF